Sequencing of this TCR beta chain was carried out in a study of CD8+ T cells in alopecia areata (dated by TCRdb to about 2018). Broadly, across the study: Treated patients were enrolled in an open-label pilot trial of oral tofacitinib, 5 to 10 mg twice daily, for moderate-to-severe alopecia areata. Patients stayed on tofacitinib for 6 to 18 months and then had 6 months of follow-up off drug so that delayed response and recurrence could be assessed. In treated patients, disease severity was measured using the SALT score, which gives the percentage of scalp surface area affected. High-throughput TCRbeta sequencing was used to examine T cell clonal expansion in alopecia areata in both the C3H/HeJ mouse model and human patients. Scalp tissue and sorted CD4+ and CD8+ peripheral blood T cells from patchy and totalis/universalis alopecia areata patients and from healthy controls were covered by human TCRbeta sequencing. Patients on tofacitinib were biopsied at baseline and after 4 and 24 weeks of treatment, and several of the patients also had a later scalp biopsy. Scalp clonality was compared among normal scalp (n=4), patchy alopecia areata scalp (n=8), and alopecia totalis/universalis scalp (n=8). RNA came from the PAXgene miRNA kit for fixed scalp, the miRNeasy kit for PBMCs, and the RNeasy kit for mouse skin. TCRbeta CDR3 regions were amplified by immunoSEQ multiplex PCR with 35 Vbeta forward and 13 Jbeta reverse primers. On the study overall, not on this receptor specifically: The treated cohort was small, with a single nonresponder, so links between baseline CD8+ expansion and response need larger studies. Compared with normal scalp, lesional scalp, particularly in alopecia totalis/universalis, had higher clonality and more expanded CD8+ clones, which suggests antigenic drive. During tofacitinib treatment, many expanded lesional clones stuck around in both scalp and blood, and this persistence may partly explain why relapse happens after treatment is stopped. Tofacitinib significantly decreased scalp clonality and the number of expanded CD8+ clones among the top 100 scalp clones. Unlike mouse skin, where gammadelta T cells dominate, normal human skin contains resident alphabeta T cells that get sequenced too, which complicates analysis of the scalp TCR repertoire. TCR sequences shared between patients were less clear than in mice, possibly partly because of HLA diversity in the patient population.

On this clone: What this receptor recognizes is not known. Base qualities are missing; no much larger clone stands one base away.

Preparation of the library involved the immunoSEQ multiplex PCR assay. RNA was extracted from all samples and reverse transcribed into cDNA, which served as template for TCR sequencing. First-strand cDNA was synthesized using SuperScript III with a 2:1 mix of oligo-dT and random hexamers. A synthetic immune receptor repertoire was used to measure amplification bias, and any remaining bias was corrected computationally. The paper's processing steps were these. Raw reads were preprocessed to remove errors, and CDR3 was defined by IMGT conventions from the conserved cysteine to phenylalanine. To get clonality, Shannon entropy was normalized by log2 of the number of productive unique TCRs and the result was subtracted from 1. Whether each scalp clone was CD4 or CD8 was inferred by checking scalp TCRbeta sequences against the CD4 and CD8 repertoires from sorted blood. TCRdb obtained this table from immuneACCESS and retained in-frame rearrangements with V and J assigned. These tables miss some clones; where compared with another copy, unresolved V genes account for less than half of the shortfall, and the remainder is unexplained. V, J and clone size were drawn from that table, and D and trimming were deduced from the DNA. The sample yields 170,000 or so clones; about 53% were counted once. The top ten hold 10% to 13% of the sample.

Interpreted using the paper, the time point label stands for: about 25 weeks on oral tofacitinib. The treatment or condition tag for this specimen amounts to: oral pan-JAK inhibitor, 5-10 mg twice daily. From alopecia areata patients, peripheral blood was collected along with lesional scalp punch biopsies. PBMCs were isolated by density centrifugation and stained for CD3, CD4 and CD8, and CD4+ and CD8+ T cells were sorted on a FACSAria. The CDR3 measures 12 amino acids from cysteine to phenylalanine. CDR3 DNA is the only sequence kept; it has 36 bases, read in frame from the first base. The germline V gene yields SQVTM for CDR1 and ANQGSEA for CDR2. V loses 5 bases, J loses 9 bases, and the germline ends lie 14 bases apart.

This receptor was taken from a human donor with alopecia areata. The receptor chain draws on TRBV29-1 and TRBJ2-1; TRBD2 is possibly the D segment (6 matching bases). Sequencing used CD8+ T cells sorted from blood, obtained at week 24, from a patient treated with tofacitinib. The CDR3 reads as follows: CSVPTRGSEQFF. The DNA sequence reads TGCAGCGTTCCAACGCGGGGAAGTGAGCAGTTCTTC.